Below, 4 T cell receptor beta chains from the same sample are listed, as sequenced in a study of blood T cell repertoires in COVID-19. The protocol was immunoSEQ multiplex PCR, while the TCRdb copy is restricted to in-frame clones and leaves out a portion. The table includes about 480,000 clones, 85% to 90% detected once. Sequences were obtained from peripheral blood. The receptors shown here come from a man younger than 30 with COVID-19, enrolled during active disease.

V usage is TRBV2 and J usage is TRBJ2-7, with D tentatively TRBD2 (6 bases). Trimming cost V 5 bases and J 10 bases, with 15 bases left between them. This CDR3 has 12 amino acids. CDR1 SNHLY and CDR2 FYNNEI come from the germline V gene. CDR3 coding DNA: TGTGCCAGCAGTCACGGGGGTCAGGATCAGTACTTC. Its translation: CASSHGGQDQYF.

Note on this clone: This sample includes further DNA sequences coding for the same CDR3. The chain uses TRBV5-1 and TRBJ2-7; tentative D call: TRBD2 (6 bases). The germline V and J ends were trimmed by 5 bases and 2 bases, with 8 bases remaining between them. Germline CDR1 reads SGHRS; CDR2 reads YFSETQ. CDR3 length: 12 amino acids. The CDR3 region is CASREGAYEQYF. Written as DNA, the CDR3 is TGCGCCAGCAGGGAGGGCGCCTACGAGCAGTACTTC.

The chain employs TRBV2 and TRBJ1-2; 8 bases align to TRBD1. Trimming removed 3 bases from V and 6 bases from J; junction bases left unmatched: 9. The CDR3 has 15 amino acids. CDR1 is SNHLY and CDR2 is FYNNEI in the germline V gene. CDR3 sequence: CASSDRGRGLDGYTF. As DNA, the CDR3 is TGTGCCAGCAGTGATAGGGGCAGGGGGCTGGATGGCTACACCTTC.

V usage is TRBV7-9 and J usage is TRBJ2-1; TRBD1 matches 9 bases. The CDR3 runs to 15 residues. Germline assignment: CDR1 SEHNR and CDR2 FQNEAQ (reference sequence). V lost 5 bases to trimming and J lost 6 bases; unmatched junction nucleotides: 8. CDR3 sequence: CASSPVDRGLNEQFF. The CDR3 DNA follows: TGTGCCAGCAGCCCCGTGGACAGGGGCCTCAATGAGCAGTTCTTC.